These T cell receptor beta chains were read from a single sample in a study of beta chain features in type 1 diabetes. Assay: immunoSEQ multiplex PCR; the TCRdb copy retains only in-frame clones and omits some. The sample includes roughly 130,000 clones, 16% of them seen just once. Sequenced input: central memory CD4+ T cells from blood. These receptors originate from a man under 40 with type 1 diabetes. CDR3s include the opening cysteine and the closing phenylalanine or tryptophan. A D gene is named only where the DNA matches it firmly. Expanded clones get a size class; other rows say once, few or many, or leave the size out.

CATSSRSTDTQYF | TGTGCCACCAGCAGTAGAAGCACAGATACGCAGTATTTT | TRBJ2-3 | NA | TRBV15 | few
CSVEGEGAEEKLFF | TGCAGCGTTGAAGGAGAGGGGGCAGAAGAAAAACTGTTTTTT | TRBJ1-4 | TRBD1 | TRBV29-1 | few
CASSIPTGRVGTGELFF | TGTGCCAGCAGCATTCCTACCGGCAGGGTTGGCACCGGGGAGCTGTTTTTT | TRBJ2-2 | NA | TRBV7-2 | NA
CASSQATLGAPYNELFF | TGTGCCAGCAGCCAAGCCACCCTGGGGGCTCCTTACAATGAGCTGTTCTTC | TRBJ2-1 | NA | TRBV4-2 | few
CASSSYRGDYGYTF | TGTGCCAGCAGCTCCTACAGGGGAGACTATGGCTACACCTTC | TRBJ1-2 | TRBD1 | TRBV11-2 | many
CATSLGSRTDGNEQFF | TGTGCCACCAGCCTGGGGTCCAGGACGGACGGCAATGAGCAGTTCTTC | TRBJ2-1 | NA | TRBV15 | many
CASSPPDSPRGELFF | TGTGCCAGCAGCCCCCCGGATAGCCCCAGAGGGGAGCTGTTTTTT | TRBJ2-2 | NA | TRBV7-2 | few
CASKPDRRRNSPLHF | TGTGCCAGCAAACCCGACAGGAGACGGAATTCACCCCTCCACTTT | TRBJ1-6 | NA | TRBV28 | NA
CASSLAPGTYGYTF | TGCGCCAGCAGCTTGGCACCTGGGACCTATGGCTACACCTTC | TRBJ1-2 | NA | TRBV5-1 | few
CSPSYEQYF | TGCAGCCCCAGCTACGAGCAGTACTTC | TRBJ2-7 | NA | TRBV29-1 | NA
CASSQSPPSRPEKGYGYTF | TGCGCCAGCAGTCAATCTCCCCCCAGTCGACCAGAAAAAGGCTATGGCTACACCTTC | TRBJ1-2 | NA | TRBV23-1 | NA
CASSISDRPYEQYF | TGTGCCAGTAGTATTTCTGACAGACCCTACGAGCAGTACTTC | TRBJ2-7 | NA | TRBV19 | few
CASSPATGQFYGYTF | TGTGCCAGCTCACCAGCCACGGGGCAGTTCTATGGCTACACCTTC | TRBJ1-2 | NA | TRBV18 | few
CASSPNQHPVHEQFF | TGTGCCAGCAGCCCGAACCAGCACCCCGTCCATGAGCAGTTCTTC | TRBJ2-1 | NA | TRBV9 | NA
CASSSSGQGAYNEQFF | TGTGCCAGCAGTTCCTCGGGACAGGGGGCGTATAATGAGCAGTTCTTC | TRBJ2-1 | TRBD1 | TRBV28 | NA
CASSPGNRGRVETQYF | TGTGCCAGCAGCCCCGGTAACAGGGGGCGCGTAGAGACCCAGTACTTC | TRBJ2-5 | TRBD1 | TRBV4-2 | few
CASSLGGYEQYF | TGTGCCAGCAGCCTGGGCGGGTACGAGCAGTACTTC | TRBJ2-7 | NA | TRBV28 | NA
CASSQARQYYSPLHF | TGCGCCAGCAGCCAAGCACGACAGTACTATTCACCCCTCCACTTT | TRBJ1-6 | NA | TRBV4-3 | few
CSVNQGDSNQPQHF | TGCAGCGTAAACCAGGGGGATAGCAATCAGCCCCAGCATTTT | TRBJ1-5 | TRBD1 | TRBV29-1 | few
CASSQDPQGPHYGYTF | TGCGCCAGCAGCCAAGATCCGCAGGGACCGCACTATGGCTACACCTTC | TRBJ1-2 | NA | TRBV4-3 | NA
CASSAQTGNEQYF | TGTGCCAGCAGCGCCCAGACAGGGAACGAGCAGTACTTC | TRBJ2-7 | TRBD1 | TRBV7-2 | NA
CASTLGISYEQYF | TGTGCCAGCACGCTAGGCATCTCCTACGAGCAGTACTTC | TRBJ2-7 | NA | TRBV7-8 | few
CASSPGRGSREQYF | TGTGCCAGCAGCCCCGGCAGGGGTTCCCGCGAGCAGTACTTC | TRBJ2-7 | NA | TRBV4-2 | NA
CASSSTTGGTEAFF | TGTGCCAGCAGCTCAACAACAGGGGGCACTGAAGCTTTCTTT | TRBJ1-1 | TRBD1 | TRBV7-2 | NA